This entry lists 18 T cell receptor beta chains sequenced from one sample in a study of T cells in Graves' hyperthyroidism and ophthalmopathy. RNA transcripts served as the template for amplifying TCR beta CDR3 regions. Initially, a first-round RT-PCR of the TCR CDR3 employed the HTBI primer set. TCRdb ran MiXCR on the multiplex PCR reads and lists one entry per CDR3 protein. The sample holds around 400,000 distinct CDR3 sequences, 13% to 15% seen once. The sample taken for sequencing was blood. Receptor source: a woman between 55 and 75 years old with Graves' ophthalmopathy.

This clonotype was detected ten times or more. The chain couples TRBV20-1 to TRBJ1-4; D is unresolved. V lost 3 bases and J lost 6, with 11 bases in between. Germline loops: CDR1 DFQATT, CDR2 SNEGSKA (reference sequence). The CDR3 runs 13 residues. CDR3 in DNA: TGCAGTGCTAGCATGGACGGCGATGAAAAACTGTTTTTT. Translated, it gives CSASMDGDEKLFF.

In this sample, this clonotype turned up many times. This chain joins TRBV20-1 and TRBJ1-5; TRBD1 matches at 7 bases. The germline V gene has CDR1 DFQATT and CDR2 SNEGSKA (reference sequence). The CDR3 length is 16 residues. Trimming at V came to 5 bases and at J to 1 base, leaving 11 bases not matched to a gene. The CDR3, as DNA: TGCAGTGCTGGTGTTCACAGGGGCGAGAGCAATCAGCCCCAGCATTTT. Translated: CSAGVHRGESNQPQHF.

This clonotype was counted ten times or more. The V and J genes are TRBV2 and TRBJ2-2; 10 nucleotides agree with TRBD1. V lost 7 bases, J lost 2 bases, and 10 bases stayed unmatched. Germline V lookup: CDR1 SNHLY, CDR2 FYNNEI. This CDR3 is 17 amino acids long. CDR3 in DNA: TGTGCCAGCACTACGACAGGGGGCCGATCCAACACCGGGGAGCTGTTTTTT. This encodes CASTTTGGRSNTGELFF.

This clonotype was counted many times. The chain joins TRBV2 to TRBJ1-5; perhaps TRBD1 as D (5 bases). Germline CDR1 and CDR2: SNHLY and FYNNEI. V lost 2 bases and J 0 bases, leaving 8 bases between the germline ends. The CDR3 has 15 amino acids. The CDR3 DNA sequence: TGTGCCAGCAGTGAATCGGGGGGTAGCAATCAGCCCCAGCATTTT. Its protein product is CASSESGGSNQPQHF.

As regards this clonotype: Germline is not matched at one junction end, which may reflect a read error. The chain combines TRBV3-1 with TRBJ2-5; 9 bases match TRBD1. The CDR3 is made up of 12 amino acids. The V gene's germline CDR1 is LGHDT and CDR2 YNNKEL (reference sequence). CDR3 amino acids: CASSRGGTGKNF. The CDR3 DNA reads as TGTGCCAGCAGTCGGGGAGGGACAGGGAAGAACTTC.

V usage is TRBV15 and J usage is TRBJ2-2; no clear D gene. V was trimmed by 0 bases and J by 2 bases, leaving 7 bases between them. Germline V gene lookup returns CDR1 LNHNV and CDR2 YYDKDF (reference sequence). There are 15 residues in the CDR3. The CDR3 sequence is CATSRDRANTGELFF. DNA for the CDR3: TGTGCCACCAGCAGAGATCGGGCAAACACCGGGGAGCTGTTTTTT. The complete variable domain, with remaining parts taken from reference TRBV15 and TRBJ2-2, reads DAMVIQNPRYQVTQFGKPVTLSCSQTLNHNVMYWYQQKSSQAPKLLFHYYDKDFNNEADTPDNFQSRRPNTSFCFLDIRSPGLGDTAMYLCATSRDRANTGELFFGEGSRLTVL.

This rearrangement joins TRBV20-1 to TRBJ2-2; the match to TRBD2 covers 7 bases. This CDR3 comprises 18 residues. Trimming took 4 bases from V and 4 from J; bases not matched to a gene: 18. Germline V gives CDR1 DFQATT, CDR2 SNEGSKA (reference sequence). DNA for the CDR3: TGCAGTGCTATGGGCCAGGTGGCGGGAGCCTTTAGCACCGGGGAGCTGTTTTTT. Residues: CSAMGQVAGAFSTGELFF.

This clonotype was seen only a few times. The CDR3 nucleotides read TGTGCCAGCAGCCAGGCCGACAGGATATCCTCCTACAATGAGCAGTTCTTC. Its translation is CASSQADRISSYNEQFF. The chain links TRBV4-2 to TRBJ2-1, with D possibly TRBD1 on 6 matching bases. The V gene lost 3 bases and the J gene lost 0 bases, with 15 bases spanning the gap. There are 17 residues in the CDR3. CDR1 and CDR2 from the germline V gene are LGHNA and YNFKEQ.

The chain employs TRBV11-2 and TRBJ2-7; no clear D. The CDR3 contains 12 residues. Per the germline V gene, CDR1 is SGHAT and CDR2 is FQNNGV. The V and J ends lost 5 bases and 6 bases respectively, with 11 bases between them. In nucleotides, the CDR3 is TGTGCCAGCAGCAAGGGTCGCTCCGAGCAGTACTTC. This translates into CASSKGRSEQYF.

There are many counts of this clonotype. The chain uses TRBV29-1 and TRBJ2-5; D might be TRBD1 or TRBD2, each matching 6 bases. The CDR3 spans 14 residues. In germline, CDR1 is SQVTM, CDR2 ANQGSEA. Trimming stripped 7 bases from V and 5 bases from J, with 20 bases between. The CDR3 spells CSAPGGGRRETQYF. The CDR3 DNA reads TGCAGCGCCCCAGGAGGGGGGAGGAGGGAGACCCAGTACTTC.

In this sample, this clonotype turned up a few times. The chain couples TRBV20-1 to TRBJ2-1, with 11 positions matching TRBD2. J lost 6 bases, V lost 7 bases, and 5 bases had no gene match. This CDR3 is built from 13 residues. Germline CDR1 is DFQATT and CDR2 is SNEGSKA (reference sequence). CDR3 DNA: TGCAGTGGGGGGACTAGCGGATTCAATGAGCAGTTCTTC. It codes for CSGGTSGFNEQFF.

This clonotype appeared many times. The chain carries TRBV12-3 or TRBV12-4 and TRBJ1-1; 7 positions agree with TRBD1. The CDR3 consists of 15 residues. Germline trimming cut 8 bases from V and 3 bases from J; bases unmatched to any gene: 12. The CDR3 here is CASSLGGRRDTEAFF. The CDR3 DNA reads TGTGCCAGCTCTTTAGGGGGCAGGCGGGACACTGAAGCTTTCTTT.

This clonotype occurred many times. The rearrangement uses TRBV5-6 and TRBJ1-1, with D uncertain. The CDR3 length is 15 residues. Trimming shortened V by 4 bases and J by 1 base, and 14 bases separated the two germline ends. Germline CDR1 reads SGHDT; CDR2 reads YYEEEE. CDR3 residues: CASSRGRRTNTEAFF. Here the CDR3 DNA reads TGTGCCAGCAGCCGTGGGAGGCGCACGAACACTGAAGCTTTCTTT.

This clonotype has a count of ten or more. The chain uses TRBV7-2 and TRBJ1-1; 7 nucleotides agree with TRBD1. Germline V lookup: CDR1 SGHTA, CDR2 FQGNSA. V lost 5 bases to trimming and J lost 0 bases; unmatched junction nucleotides: 3. The CDR3 is made up of 14 amino acids. The CDR3 nucleotides are TGTGCCAGCAGCCGGGACAGCATGAACACTGAAGCTTTCTTT. Translated: CASSRDSMNTEAFF.

This sequence joins TRBV10-3 and TRBJ2-1; possible D gene TRBD1, 8 bases. Germline V gene lookup returns CDR1 ENHRY and CDR2 SYGVKD. The CDR3 is made up of 14 amino acids. Trimming took 6 bases from V and 8 from J, leaving 17 bases between them. The CDR3 region has the DNA TGTGCCATCAGAGACAGGGGAGGGCTCGATGAGCAGTTCTTC. Its protein is CAIRDRGGLDEQFF.

Only a few counts were recorded for this clonotype. The rearrangement links TRBV2 to TRBJ2-3; D gene ambiguous. The CDR3 covers 14 residues. Germline V gene sequence: CDR1 SNHLY, CDR2 FYNNEI. V lost 4 bases and J lost 4, with 12 bases in between. CDR3 protein: CASSGLAASDTQYF. The CDR3 DNA is TGTGCCAGCAGTGGTTTGGCAGCCTCAGATACGCAGTATTTT.

The V call is TRBV2, the J call TRBJ2-7; TRBD2 matches at 8 bases. The CDR3 has 12 amino acids. CDR1 is SNHLY, CDR2 FYNNEI, per germline. V lost 5 bases and J lost 7; bases outside the gene matches: 4. The CDR3 region is CASSSGTREQYF. The DNA of the CDR3 is TGTGCCAGCAGTTCCGGGACTAGAGAGCAGTACTTC.

This clonotype came up many times. The chain recombines TRBV30 with TRBJ1-5; D remains unclear. CDR3 size: 13 residues. Germline V gene lookup returns CDR1 GTSNPN and CDR2 SVGIG (reference sequence). V was trimmed by 1 base and J by 6 bases, leaving 10 bases between them. Here the CDR3 reads CAWSAWLAQPQHF. CDR3 in DNA: TGTGCCTGGAGTGCCTGGCTGGCTCAGCCCCAGCATTTT.